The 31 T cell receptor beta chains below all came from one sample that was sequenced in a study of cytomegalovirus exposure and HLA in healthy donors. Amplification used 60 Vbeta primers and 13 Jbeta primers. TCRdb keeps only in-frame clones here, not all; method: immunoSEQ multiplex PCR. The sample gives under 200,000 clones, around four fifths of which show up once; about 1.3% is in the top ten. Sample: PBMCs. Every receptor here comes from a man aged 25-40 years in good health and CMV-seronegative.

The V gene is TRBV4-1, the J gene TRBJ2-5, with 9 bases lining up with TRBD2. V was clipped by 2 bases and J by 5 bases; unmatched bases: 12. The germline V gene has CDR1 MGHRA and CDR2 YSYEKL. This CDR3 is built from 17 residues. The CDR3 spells CASSQLTSGLREETQYF. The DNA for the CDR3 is TGCGCCAGCAGCCAACTTACTAGCGGGCTTAGGGAGGAGACCCAGTACTTC.

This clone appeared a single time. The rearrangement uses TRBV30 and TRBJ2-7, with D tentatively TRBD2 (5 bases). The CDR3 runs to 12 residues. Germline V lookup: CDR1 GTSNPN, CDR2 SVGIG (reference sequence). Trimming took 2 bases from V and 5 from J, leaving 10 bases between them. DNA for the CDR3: TGTGCCTGGAGTAGAGGGTTCGACGAGCAGTACTTC. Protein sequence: CAWSRGFDEQYF.

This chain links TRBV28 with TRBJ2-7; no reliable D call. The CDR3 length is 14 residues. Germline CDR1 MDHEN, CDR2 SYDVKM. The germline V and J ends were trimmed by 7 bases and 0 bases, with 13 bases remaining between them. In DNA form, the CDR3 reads TGTGCCAGCATTCCGTACTCCCGCTCCTACGAGCAGTACTTC. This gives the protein CASIPYSRSYEQYF. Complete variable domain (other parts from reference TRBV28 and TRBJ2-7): DVKVTQSSRYLVKRTGEKVFLECVQDMDHENMFWYRQDPGLGLRLIYFSYDVKMKEKGDIPEGYSVSREKKERFSLILESASTNQTSMYLCASIPYSRSYEQYFGPGTRLTVT.

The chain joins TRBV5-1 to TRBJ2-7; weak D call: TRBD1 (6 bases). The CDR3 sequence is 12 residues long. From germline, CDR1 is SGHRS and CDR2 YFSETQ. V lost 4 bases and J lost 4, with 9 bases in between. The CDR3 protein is CASSPDRYEQYF. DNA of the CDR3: TGCGCCAGCAGCCCGGACAGATACGAGCAGTACTTC.

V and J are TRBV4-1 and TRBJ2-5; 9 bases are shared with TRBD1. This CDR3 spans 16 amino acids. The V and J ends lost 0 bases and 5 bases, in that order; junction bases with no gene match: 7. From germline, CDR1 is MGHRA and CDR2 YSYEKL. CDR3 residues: CASSQDLRQGGETQYF. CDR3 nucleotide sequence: TGCGCCAGCAGCCAAGACCTTCGACAGGGGGGGGAGACCCAGTACTTC.

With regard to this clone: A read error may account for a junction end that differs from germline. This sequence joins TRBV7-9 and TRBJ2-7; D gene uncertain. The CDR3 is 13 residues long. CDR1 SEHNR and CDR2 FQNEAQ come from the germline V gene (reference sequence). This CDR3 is CSSTTVGTYEQYF. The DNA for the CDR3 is TGTTCCAGCACAACAGTCGGTACCTACGAGCAGTACTTC.

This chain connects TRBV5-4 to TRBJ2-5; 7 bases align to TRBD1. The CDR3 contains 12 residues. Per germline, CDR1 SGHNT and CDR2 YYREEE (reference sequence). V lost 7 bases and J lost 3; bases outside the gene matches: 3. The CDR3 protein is CASRQGKETQYF. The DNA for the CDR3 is TGTGCCAGCCGACAGGGCAAAGAGACCCAGTACTTC.

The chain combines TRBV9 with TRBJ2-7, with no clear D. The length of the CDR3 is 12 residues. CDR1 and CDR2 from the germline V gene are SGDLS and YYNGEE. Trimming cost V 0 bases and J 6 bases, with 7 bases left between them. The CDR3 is CASSVGESEQYF. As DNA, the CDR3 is TGTGCCAGCAGCGTAGGAGAAAGCGAGCAGTACTTC.

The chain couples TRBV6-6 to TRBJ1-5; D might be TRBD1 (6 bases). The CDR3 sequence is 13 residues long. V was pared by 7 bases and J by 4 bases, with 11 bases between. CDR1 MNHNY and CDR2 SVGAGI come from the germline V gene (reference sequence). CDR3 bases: TGTGCCAGCATTTCAGGGGCGAATCAGCCCCAGCATTTT. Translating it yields CASISGANQPQHF.

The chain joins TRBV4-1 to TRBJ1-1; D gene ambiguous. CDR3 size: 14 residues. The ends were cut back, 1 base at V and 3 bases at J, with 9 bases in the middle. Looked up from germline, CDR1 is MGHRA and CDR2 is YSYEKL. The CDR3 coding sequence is TGCGCCAGCAGCCAAGGACGGGGTGACACTGAAGCTTTCTTT. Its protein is CASSQGRGDTEAFF.

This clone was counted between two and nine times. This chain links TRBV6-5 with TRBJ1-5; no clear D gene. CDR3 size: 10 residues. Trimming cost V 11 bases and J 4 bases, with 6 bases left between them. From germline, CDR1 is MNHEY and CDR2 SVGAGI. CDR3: CAAGNQPQHF. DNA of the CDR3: TGTGCCGCGGGGAATCAGCCCCAGCATTTT.

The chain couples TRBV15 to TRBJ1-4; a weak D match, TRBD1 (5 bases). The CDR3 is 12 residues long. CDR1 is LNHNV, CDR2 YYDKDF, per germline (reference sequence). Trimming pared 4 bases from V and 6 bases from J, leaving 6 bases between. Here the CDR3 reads CATSKGDEKLFF. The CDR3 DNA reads TGTGCCACCAGCAAAGGGGATGAAAAACTGTTTTTT.

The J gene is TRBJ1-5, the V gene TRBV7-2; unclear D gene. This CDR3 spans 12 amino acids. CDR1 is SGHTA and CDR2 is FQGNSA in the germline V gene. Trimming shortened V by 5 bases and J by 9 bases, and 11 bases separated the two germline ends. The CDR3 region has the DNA TGTGCCAGCAGCCCTTCCAGTGGGCCCCAGCATTTT. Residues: CASSPSSGPQHF.

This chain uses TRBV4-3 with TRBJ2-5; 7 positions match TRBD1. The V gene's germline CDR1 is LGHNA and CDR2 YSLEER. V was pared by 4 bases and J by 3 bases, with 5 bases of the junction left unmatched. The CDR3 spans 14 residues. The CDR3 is CASSRQDRKETQYF. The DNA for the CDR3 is TGCGCCAGCAGCCGGCAGGACAGGAAAGAGACCCAGTACTTC.

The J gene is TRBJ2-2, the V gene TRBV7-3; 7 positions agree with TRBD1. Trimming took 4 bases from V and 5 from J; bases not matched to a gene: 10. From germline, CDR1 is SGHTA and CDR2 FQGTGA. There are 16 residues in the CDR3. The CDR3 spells CASSSHQTGRTGELFF. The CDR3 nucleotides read TGTGCCAGCAGCTCCCATCAGACAGGGCGGACCGGGGAGCTGTTTTTT.

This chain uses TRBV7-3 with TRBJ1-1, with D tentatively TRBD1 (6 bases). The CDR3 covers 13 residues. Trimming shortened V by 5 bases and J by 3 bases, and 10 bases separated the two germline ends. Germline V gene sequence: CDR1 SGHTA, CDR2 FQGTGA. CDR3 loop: CASSPGQYTEAFF. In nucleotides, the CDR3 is TGTGCCAGCAGCCCCGGACAGTACACTGAAGCTTTCTTT. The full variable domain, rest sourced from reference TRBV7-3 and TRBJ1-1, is GAGVSQTPSNKVTEKGKYVELRCDPISGHTALYWYRQSLGQGPEFLIYFQGTGAADDSGLPNDRFFAVRPEGSVSTLKIQRTERGDSAVYLCASSPGQYTEAFFGQGTRLTVV.

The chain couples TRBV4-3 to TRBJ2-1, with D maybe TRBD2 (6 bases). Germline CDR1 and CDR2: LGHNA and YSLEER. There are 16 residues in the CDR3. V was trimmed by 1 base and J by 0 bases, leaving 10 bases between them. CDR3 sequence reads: CASSQAYGSSYNEQFF. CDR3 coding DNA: TGCGCCAGCAGCCAAGCATACGGGAGCTCCTACAATGAGCAGTTCTTC.

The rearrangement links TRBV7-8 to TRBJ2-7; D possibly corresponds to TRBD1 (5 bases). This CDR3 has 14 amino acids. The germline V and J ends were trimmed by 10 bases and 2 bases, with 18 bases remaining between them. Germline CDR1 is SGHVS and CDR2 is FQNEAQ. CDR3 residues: CATLRSRAPYEQYF. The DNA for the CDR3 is TGTGCCACCCTACGTTCCAGGGCCCCCTACGAGCAGTACTTC.

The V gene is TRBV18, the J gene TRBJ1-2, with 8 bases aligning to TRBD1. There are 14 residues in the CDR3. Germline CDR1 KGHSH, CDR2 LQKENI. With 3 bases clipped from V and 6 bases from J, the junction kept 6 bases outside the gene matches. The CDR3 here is CASSPAGGKDGYTF. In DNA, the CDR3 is TGTGCCAGCTCACCCGCAGGGGGCAAAGATGGCTACACCTTC.

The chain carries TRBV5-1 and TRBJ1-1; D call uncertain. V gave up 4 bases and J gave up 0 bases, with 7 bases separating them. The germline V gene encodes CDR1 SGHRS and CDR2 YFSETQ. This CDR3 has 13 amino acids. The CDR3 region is CASSVTLNTEAFF. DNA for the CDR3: TGCGCCAGCAGCGTTACTTTGAACACTGAAGCTTTCTTT. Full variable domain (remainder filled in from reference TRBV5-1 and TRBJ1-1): KAGVTQTPRYLIKTRGQQVTLSCSPISGHRSVSWYQQTPGQGLQFLFEYFSETQRNKGNFPGRFSGRQFSNSRSEMNVSTLELGDSALYLCASSVTLNTEAFFGQGTRLTVV.

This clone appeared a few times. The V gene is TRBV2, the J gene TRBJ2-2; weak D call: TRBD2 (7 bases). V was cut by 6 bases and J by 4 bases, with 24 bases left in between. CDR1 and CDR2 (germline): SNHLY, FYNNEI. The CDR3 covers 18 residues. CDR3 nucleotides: TGTGCCAGCAGCCAAAAAGGTCGGGGGGCCCAAGGCACCGGGGAGCTGTTTTTT. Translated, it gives CASSQKGRGAQGTGELFF.

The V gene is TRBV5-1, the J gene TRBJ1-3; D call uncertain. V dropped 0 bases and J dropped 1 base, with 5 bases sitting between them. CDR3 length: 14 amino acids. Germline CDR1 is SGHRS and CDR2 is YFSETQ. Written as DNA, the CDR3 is TGCGCCAGCAGCTTGGGGACTTCTGGAAACACCATATATTTT. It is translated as CASSLGTSGNTIYF. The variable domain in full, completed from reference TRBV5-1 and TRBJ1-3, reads KAGVTQTPRYLIKTRGQQVTLSCSPISGHRSVSWYQQTPGQGLQFLFEYFSETQRNKGNFPGRFSGRQFSNSRSEMNVSTLELGDSALYLCASSLGTSGNTIYFGEGSWLTVV.

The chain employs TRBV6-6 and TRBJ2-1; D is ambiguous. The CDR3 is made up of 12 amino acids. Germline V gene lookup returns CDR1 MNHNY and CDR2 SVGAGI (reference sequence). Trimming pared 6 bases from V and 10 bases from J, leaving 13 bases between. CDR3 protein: CASSRDSTEQFF. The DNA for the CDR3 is TGTGCCAGCAGCCGCGACTCGACCGAGCAGTTCTTC.

CDR3 coding DNA: TGTGCCAGCTCACCGGGGAGCTACGAGCAGTACTTC. It encodes CASSPGSYEQYF. This sequence joins TRBV18 and TRBJ2-7, with D possibly matching TRBD2 (5 bases). Germline V gene sequence: CDR1 KGHSH, CDR2 LQKENI. V dropped 3 bases and J dropped 3 bases, with 6 bases sitting between them. The CDR3 extends over 12 amino acids.

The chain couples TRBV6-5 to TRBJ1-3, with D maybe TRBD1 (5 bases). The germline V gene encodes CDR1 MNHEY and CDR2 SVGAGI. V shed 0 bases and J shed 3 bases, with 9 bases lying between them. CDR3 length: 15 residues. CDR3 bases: TGTGCCAGCAGTTACTCGGCGGGGGGTGGAAACACCATATATTTT. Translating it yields CASSYSAGGGNTIYF.

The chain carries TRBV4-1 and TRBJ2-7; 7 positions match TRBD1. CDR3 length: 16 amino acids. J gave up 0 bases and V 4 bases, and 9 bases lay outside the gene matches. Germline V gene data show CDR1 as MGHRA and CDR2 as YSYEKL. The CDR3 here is CASSRAGGTSSYEQYF. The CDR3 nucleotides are TGCGCCAGCAGCCGTGCAGGGGGAACTAGCTCCTACGAGCAGTACTTC.

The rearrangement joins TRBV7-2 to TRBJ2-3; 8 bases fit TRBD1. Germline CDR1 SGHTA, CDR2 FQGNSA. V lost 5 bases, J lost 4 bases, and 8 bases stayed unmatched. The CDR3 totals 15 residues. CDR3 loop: CASSQLGQGPDTQYF. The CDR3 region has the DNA TGTGCCAGCAGCCAACTAGGACAGGGCCCAGATACGCAGTATTTT.

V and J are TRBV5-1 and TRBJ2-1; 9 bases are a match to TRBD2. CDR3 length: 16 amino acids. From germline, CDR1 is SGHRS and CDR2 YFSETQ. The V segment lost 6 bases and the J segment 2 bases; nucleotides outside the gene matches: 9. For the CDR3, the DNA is TGCGCCAGCAACAGCGTGGCGGGAGGGACCTACAATGAGCAGTTCTTC. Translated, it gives CASNSVAGGTYNEQFF. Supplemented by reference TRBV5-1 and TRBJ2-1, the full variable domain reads KAGVTQTPRYLIKTRGQQVTLSCSPISGHRSVSWYQQTPGQGLQFLFEYFSETQRNKGNFPGRFSGRQFSNSRSEMNVSTLELGDSALYLCASNSVAGGTYNEQFFGPGTRLTVL.

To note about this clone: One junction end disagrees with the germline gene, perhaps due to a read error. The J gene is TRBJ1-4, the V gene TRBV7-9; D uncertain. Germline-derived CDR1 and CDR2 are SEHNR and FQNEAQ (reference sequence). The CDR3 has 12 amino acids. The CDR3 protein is CSSSLLGEKLFF. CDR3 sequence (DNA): TGTTCCAGCAGCTTACTCGGTGAAAAACTGTTTTTT.

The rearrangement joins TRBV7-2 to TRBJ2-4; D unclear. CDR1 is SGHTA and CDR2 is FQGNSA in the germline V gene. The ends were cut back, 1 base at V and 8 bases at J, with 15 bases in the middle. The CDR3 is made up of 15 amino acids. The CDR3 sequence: CASSLGSQLIYIQYF. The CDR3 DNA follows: TGTGCCAGCAGCTTAGGTTCACAGCTTATATACATTCAGTACTTC.

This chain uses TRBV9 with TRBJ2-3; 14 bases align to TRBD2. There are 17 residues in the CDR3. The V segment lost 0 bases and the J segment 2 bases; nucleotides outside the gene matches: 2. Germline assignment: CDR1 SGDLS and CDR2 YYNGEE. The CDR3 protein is CASSVGTSGRLTDTQYF. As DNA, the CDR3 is TGTGCCAGCAGCGTAGGGACTAGCGGGAGGCTCACAGATACGCAGTATTTT.